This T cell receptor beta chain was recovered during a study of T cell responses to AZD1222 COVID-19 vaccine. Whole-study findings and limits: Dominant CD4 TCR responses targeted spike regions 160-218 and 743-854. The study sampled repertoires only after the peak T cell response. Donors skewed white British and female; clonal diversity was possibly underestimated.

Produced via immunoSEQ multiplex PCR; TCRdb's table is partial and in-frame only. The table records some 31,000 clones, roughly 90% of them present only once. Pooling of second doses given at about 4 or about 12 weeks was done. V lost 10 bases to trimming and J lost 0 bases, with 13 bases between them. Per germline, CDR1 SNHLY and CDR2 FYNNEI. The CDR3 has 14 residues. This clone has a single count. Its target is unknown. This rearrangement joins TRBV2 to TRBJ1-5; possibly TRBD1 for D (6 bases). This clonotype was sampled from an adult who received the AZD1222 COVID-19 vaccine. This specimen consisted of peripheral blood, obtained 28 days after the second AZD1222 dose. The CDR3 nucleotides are TGTGCCACAAAACAGGGATATAGCAATCAGCCCCAGCATTTT. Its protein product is CATKQGYSNQPQHF.